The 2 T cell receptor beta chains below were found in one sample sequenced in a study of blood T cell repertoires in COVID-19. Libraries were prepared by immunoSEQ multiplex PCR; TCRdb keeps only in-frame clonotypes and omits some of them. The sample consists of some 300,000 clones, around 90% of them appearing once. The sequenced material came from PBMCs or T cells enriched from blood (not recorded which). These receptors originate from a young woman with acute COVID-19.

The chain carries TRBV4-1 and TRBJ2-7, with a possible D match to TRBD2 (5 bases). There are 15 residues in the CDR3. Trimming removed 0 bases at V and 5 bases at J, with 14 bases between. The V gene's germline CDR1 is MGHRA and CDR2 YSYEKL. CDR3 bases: TGCGCCAGCAGCCAAGAGCGGGCCCAAACCCACGAGCAGTACTTC. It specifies CASSQERAQTHEQYF.

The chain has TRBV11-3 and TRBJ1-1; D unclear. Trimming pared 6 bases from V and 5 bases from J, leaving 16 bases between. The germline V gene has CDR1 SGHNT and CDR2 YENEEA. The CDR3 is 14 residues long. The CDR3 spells CASSFFKGGTEAFF. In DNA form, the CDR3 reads TGTGCCAGCAGTTTCTTTAAGGGAGGGACTGAAGCTTTCTTT. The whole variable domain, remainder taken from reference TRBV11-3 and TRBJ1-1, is EAGVVQSPRYKIIEKKQPVAFWCNPISGHNTLYWYLQNLGQGPELLIRYENEEAVDDSQLPKDRFSAERLKGVDSTLKIQPAELGDSAVYLCASSFFKGGTEAFFGQGTRLTVV.